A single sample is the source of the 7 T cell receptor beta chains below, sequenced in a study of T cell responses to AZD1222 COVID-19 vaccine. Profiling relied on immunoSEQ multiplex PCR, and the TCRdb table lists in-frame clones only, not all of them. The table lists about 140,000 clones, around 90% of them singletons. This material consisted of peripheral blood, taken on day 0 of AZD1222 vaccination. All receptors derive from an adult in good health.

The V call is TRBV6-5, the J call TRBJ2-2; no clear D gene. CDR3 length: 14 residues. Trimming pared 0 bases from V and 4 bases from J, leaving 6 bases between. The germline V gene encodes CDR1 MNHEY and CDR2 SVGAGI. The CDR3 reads CASSYSRGTGELFF. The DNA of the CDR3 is TGTGCCAGCAGTTACTCTCGCGGCACCGGGGAGCTGTTTTTT.

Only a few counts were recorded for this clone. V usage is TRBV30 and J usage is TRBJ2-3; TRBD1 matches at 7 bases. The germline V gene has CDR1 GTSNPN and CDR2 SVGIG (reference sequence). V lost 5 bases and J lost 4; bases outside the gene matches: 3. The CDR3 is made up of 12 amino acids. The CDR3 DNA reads TGTGCCTGGGACAGGGCGGCAGATACGCAGTATTTT. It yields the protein CAWDRAADTQYF.

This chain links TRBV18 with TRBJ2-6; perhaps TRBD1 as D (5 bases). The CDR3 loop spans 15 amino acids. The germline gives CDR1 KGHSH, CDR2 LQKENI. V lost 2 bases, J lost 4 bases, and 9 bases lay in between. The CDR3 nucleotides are TGTGCCAGCTCACCAACAGGCTCCGGGGCCAACGTCCTGACTTTC. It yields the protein CASSPTGSGANVLTF.

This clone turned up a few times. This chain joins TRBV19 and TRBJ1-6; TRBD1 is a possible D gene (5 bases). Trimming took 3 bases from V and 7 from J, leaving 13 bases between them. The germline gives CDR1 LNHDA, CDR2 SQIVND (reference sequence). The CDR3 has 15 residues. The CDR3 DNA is TGTGCCAGTAGTATTACCGGGACGGTGAATTCACCCCTCCACTTT. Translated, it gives CASSITGTVNSPLHF.

The CDR3 bases are TGCGCCAGCGCCAAAGGCTCGGACGGATCCTACGAGCAGTACTTC. Translating it yields CASAKGSDGSYEQYF. The chain employs TRBV5-1 and TRBJ2-7; D unresolved. The CDR3 runs to 15 residues. Looked up from germline, CDR1 is SGHRS and CDR2 is YFSETQ. Trimming removed 7 bases at V and 1 base at J, with 18 bases between.

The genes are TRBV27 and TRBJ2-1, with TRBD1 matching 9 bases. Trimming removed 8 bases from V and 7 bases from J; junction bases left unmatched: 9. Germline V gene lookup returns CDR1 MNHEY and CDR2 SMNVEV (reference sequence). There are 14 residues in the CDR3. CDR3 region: CASSDRGSRNEQFF. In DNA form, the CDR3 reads TGTGCCAGCTCCGACAGGGGGTCGAGAAATGAGCAGTTCTTC.

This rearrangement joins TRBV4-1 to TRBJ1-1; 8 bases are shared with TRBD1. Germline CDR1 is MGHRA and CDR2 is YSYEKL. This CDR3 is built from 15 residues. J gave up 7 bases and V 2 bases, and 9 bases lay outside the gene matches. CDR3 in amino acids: CASSQPAAGGNEAFF. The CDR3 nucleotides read TGCGCCAGCAGCCAACCCGCCGCAGGGGGCAATGAAGCTTTCTTT.